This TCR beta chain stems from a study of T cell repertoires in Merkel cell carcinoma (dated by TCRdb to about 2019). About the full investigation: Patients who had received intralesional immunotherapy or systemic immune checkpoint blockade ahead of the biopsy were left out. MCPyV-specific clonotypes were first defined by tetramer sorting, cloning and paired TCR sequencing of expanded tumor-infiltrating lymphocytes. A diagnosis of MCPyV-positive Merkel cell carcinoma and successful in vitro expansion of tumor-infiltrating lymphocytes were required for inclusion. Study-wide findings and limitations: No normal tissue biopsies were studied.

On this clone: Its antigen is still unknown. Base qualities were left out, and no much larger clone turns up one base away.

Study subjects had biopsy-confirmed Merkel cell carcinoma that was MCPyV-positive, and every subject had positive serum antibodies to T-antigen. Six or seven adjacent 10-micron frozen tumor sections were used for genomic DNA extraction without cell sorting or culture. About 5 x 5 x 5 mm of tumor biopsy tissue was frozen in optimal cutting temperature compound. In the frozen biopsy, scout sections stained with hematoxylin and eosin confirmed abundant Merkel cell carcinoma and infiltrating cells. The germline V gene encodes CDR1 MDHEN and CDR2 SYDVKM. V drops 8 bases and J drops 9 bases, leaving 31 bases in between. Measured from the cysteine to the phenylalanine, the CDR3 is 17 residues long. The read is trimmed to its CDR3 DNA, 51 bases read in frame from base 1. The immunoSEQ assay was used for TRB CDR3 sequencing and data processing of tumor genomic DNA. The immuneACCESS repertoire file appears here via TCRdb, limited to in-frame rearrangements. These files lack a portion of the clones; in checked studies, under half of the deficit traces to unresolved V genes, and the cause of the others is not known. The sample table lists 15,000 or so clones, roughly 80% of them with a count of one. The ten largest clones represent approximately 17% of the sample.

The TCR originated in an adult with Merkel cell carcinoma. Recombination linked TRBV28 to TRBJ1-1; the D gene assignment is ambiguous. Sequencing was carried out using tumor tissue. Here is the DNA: TGTGCCAGCCCTCCCACGACCCCAGGCTCGCCCATGGGAAAAGCTTTCTTT. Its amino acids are CASPPTTPGSPMGKAFF.